This T cell receptor beta chain was identified in a study of T-cell reconstitution after alpha-beta-depleted transplantation in children. V lost 0 bases and J 13 bases, leaving 15 bases between the germline ends. Germline-derived CDR1 and CDR2 are SNHLY and FYNNEI. CDR3 length equals 14 residues. Unique molecular identifiers were used to barcode this TCRbeta library. In TCRdb, the PCR reads were re-called with MiXCR into one record per CDR3 protein. This table holds around 500,000 distinct CDR3 sequences, more than 20% found once. The source material was PBMCs, mostly from graft donor cells, sampled 360 days after TCRalphabeta/CD19-depleted stem cell transplant. The clonotype originates from a boy under two years old who had a stem cell transplant for acute myeloid leukemia, so the T cells may come from the graft donor. The V call is TRBV2, the J call TRBJ1-4; D might be TRBD1 (6 bases). The CDR3 nucleotides are TGTGCCAGCAGTGAAGCCCGCCTTGGCAGGGGACTGTTTTTT. Amino acids: CASSEARLGRGLFF. Full variable domain (rest looked up from reference TRBV2 and TRBJ1-4): EPEVTQTPSHQVTQMGQEVILRCVPISNHLYFYWYRQILGQKVEFLVSFYNNEISEKSEIFDDQFSVERPDGSNFTLKIRSTKLEDSAMYFCASSEARLGRGLFFGSGTQLSVL.